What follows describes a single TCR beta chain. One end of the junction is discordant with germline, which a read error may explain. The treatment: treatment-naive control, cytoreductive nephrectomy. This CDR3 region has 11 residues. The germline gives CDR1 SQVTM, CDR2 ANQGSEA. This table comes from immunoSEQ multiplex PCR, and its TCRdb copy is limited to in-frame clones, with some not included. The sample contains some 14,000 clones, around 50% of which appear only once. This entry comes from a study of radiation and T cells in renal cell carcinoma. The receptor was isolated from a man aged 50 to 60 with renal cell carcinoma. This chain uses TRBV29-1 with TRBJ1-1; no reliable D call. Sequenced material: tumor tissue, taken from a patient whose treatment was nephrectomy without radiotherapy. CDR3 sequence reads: CSVEFFTAAFF. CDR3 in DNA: TGCAGCGTTGAATTTTTCACTGCAGCTTTCTTT.